This TCR beta chain was profiled in a study of OX40 agonist ivuxolimab in advanced cancers. Study-wide points: Compared with CD4+, CD8+ T cells on average had more expanded clones. Both CD4+ and CD8+ T cell populations in blood had undergone clonal expansion by week 6 at 0.1 to 3.0 mg/kg.

A word on this clone: The antigen remains undetermined.

TCRdb's copy holds only in-frame clones and misses some; the assay was immunoSEQ multiplex PCR. The table has roughly 76,000 clones, roughly 91% seen once; the top ten hold 2.3%. Germline V lookup: CDR1 SGHRS, CDR2 YFSETQ. The CDR3 spans 14 residues. With 6 bases removed from V and 4 bases from J, the gap between germline ends came to 16 bases. The chain employs TRBV5-1 and TRBJ1-1; D is uncertain. This receptor was obtained from an adult with an advanced solid tumor such as melanoma, head and neck, liver or kidney cancer. Sequencing was performed on CD4+ or CD8+ T cells sorted from blood, taken in a trial of the OX40 agonist ivuxolimab. CDR3 amino acids: CASISEVFGTEAFF. CDR3 nucleotides: TGCGCCAGCATTTCGGAGGTTTTTGGCACTGAAGCTTTCTTT.